This record concerns one T cell receptor beta chain sequence. No cognate antigen has been identified for it. The record has no base qualities; no much larger clone is one base away. Synthetic TCR analog templates were spiked into each PCR so that absolute template abundance could be estimated from read counts. The immunoSEQ assay used bias-controlled V and J gene primers to amplify TCRbeta CDR3 regions from genomic DNA. Sequencing of rearranged TCRbeta segments was done at approximately 20X coverage. Turning to the authors' computational methods: Clustering was used to correct sequencing errors, and CDR3s were annotated against IMGT to assign V, D and J genes. Downstream analyses used only productive TCRbeta rearrangements, leaving out any out-of-frame or stop-codon sequences. Clonality was computed as one minus Shannon entropy normalized by the log of the number of unique productive sequences. Fisher's exact test with Benjamini-Hochberg correction, using a cutoff of adjusted p below 0.01, was how clones that differed between time points or between blood and tumor were identified. TCRdb limited this immuneACCESS table to in-frame rearrangements with V and J called. A share of clones is missing; checked studies link under half to unresolved V genes, and the rest is unexplained. The V and J calls and clone size were taken over from that table, and D and trimming were inferred from the DNA. For this sample the table gives roughly 120,000 clones, of which around 85% were detected only once. The top ten constitute roughly 3.2% of the sample.

In the paper's terms, the time point label means: pretreatment peripheral blood. A total of under 30 patients with locally advanced or metastatic urothelial carcinoma, treated at Memorial Sloan Kettering on a trial protocol, made up the cohort. Peripheral blood mononuclear cells were collected from each patient pretreatment and during treatment, giving between 1 and 8 total time points per patient. The Qiagen DNeasy Blood extraction kit was used to purify genomic DNA from total PBMCs and from tumor samples. PBMCs were collected pretreatment and during treatment, and were isolated and stored as previously described. The sample is drawn from a study of PD-L1 blockade in urothelial cancer (dated by TCRdb to about 2017). Describing the broader study: Therapy was started at some point between 2014 and 2016 for all patients, and atezolizumab 1,200 mg was administered intravenously every 3 weeks. TCR sequencing covered pretreatment tumor samples and matched, serially collected peripheral blood taken before and after atezolizumab treatment. Blood samples were analyzed at two time points: 3 weeks after treatment start (second dose) and 6 weeks after treatment start. About 85% of the 29 patients were males with bladder-origin urothelial cancer, and 18 of 29 reported a prior smoking history. Nine patients reached durable clinical benefit, while some 19 patients did not. Twenty-nine patients had pretreatment blood TCR-seq, some 24 had at least one posttreatment blood collection, and some 24 had tumor TCR-seq. Somatic, immune and clinical correlates of response to PD-L1 blockade with atezolizumab in urothelial cancer were the focus of an exploratory multi-omic analysis. In the same patients who had TCR sequencing, pretreatment tumors also underwent whole exome sequencing and RNA sequencing. Blood samples yielded a median of around 130,000 T cells and tens of thousands of unique TCRs, with median clonality roughly 0.085. An ECOG performance status of 0 or 1 was recorded for the patients, and 0 to 3 prior chemotherapy regimens had been received by the patients. Durable clinical benefit was defined as a progression-free survival longer than 6 months, and TCR features were additionally tested against progression-free survival and overall survival. Overall study results and their limits: Improved progression-free and overall survival was found to be associated with pretreatment peripheral blood TCR clonality below the median. Greater expansion of tumor-associated TCR clones in peripheral blood 3 weeks after the start of treatment was observed in patients with durable benefit (n ≈ 24, p = 0.022). Because of the small sample size (n ≈ 31) and the many exploratory analyses performed, the results are intended to be regarded as hypothesis-generating.

CDR1 is given as SGHTA and CDR2 as FQGNSA, both from the germline V gene. V ends up 6 bases short and J 1 base short, with an unmatched junction base count of 7. Inclusive of the bounding cysteine and phenylalanine, the CDR3 is 16 residues long. The sequence is cut down to CDR3 DNA, 48 bases in frame from base 1. This clonotype was obtained from a man aged 45-60 years with urothelial cancer. In this chain, TRBV7-2 is recombined with TRBJ2-2; a stretch of 8 junction bases matches TRBD2. This specimen was PBMCs, taken around atezolizumab (anti-PD-L1) treatment. The DNA sequence is TGTGCCAGCAGTCTGAGCGGGAGTTTGAACACCGGGGAGCTGTTTTTT. Its amino acids are CASSLSGSLNTGELFF.